This TCR beta chain was found in a study of blood T cell repertoires in COVID-19. Germline-derived CDR1 and CDR2 are KGHSH and LQKENI. The CDR3 has 21 residues. V lost 4 bases, J lost 3 bases, and 22 bases stayed unmatched. Produced via immunoSEQ multiplex PCR; TCRdb's table is partial and in-frame only. In the table there are 200,000 to 300,000 clones, around 92% of which are singletons. Source material: PBMCs or T cells enriched from blood (not recorded which). This clonotype was sampled from a woman aged 25-40 years with acute COVID-19. The chain carries TRBV18 and TRBJ2-1; 9 bases are a match to TRBD2. This CDR3 reads CASSQSRSGVAGEEDYNEQFF. CDR3 DNA sequence: TGTGCCAGCTCACAATCTCGGTCTGGGGTAGCGGGGGAAGAGGACTACAATGAGCAGTTCTTC.